This TCR beta chain appears in the sequencing data of a study of cytomegalovirus exposure and HLA in healthy donors. Germline V gene lookup returns CDR1 SGHVS and CDR2 FQNEAQ. The CDR3 is 17 amino acids. V lost 4 bases and J lost 6, with 22 bases in between. Amplification used 60 Vbeta primers and 13 Jbeta primers. Profiled with immunoSEQ multiplex PCR; TCRdb holds only in-frame clones, not every one. This sample carries over 100,000 clones, about 9.2% of them seen once, and the ten largest clones take roughly 6.4%. This clone was observed a few times. This TCR derives from a woman in her thirties or forties in good health and CMV-seropositive. The sequencing sample was made of PBMCs. The J gene is TRBJ2-1, the V gene TRBV7-8, with D perhaps TRBD1 (6 bases). The CDR3 region is CASSSLVDSPRSNEQFF. The CDR3, as DNA: TGTGCCAGCAGCTCGTTAGTGGACAGTCCGCGGTCCAATGAGCAGTTCTTC.